The rows below give T cell receptor beta chains drawn from one sample of a study of shared clonotypes between healthy human individuals. This table comes from immunoSEQ multiplex PCR, and its TCRdb copy is limited to in-frame clones, with some not included. This table has a few hundred thousand clones, around three quarters appearing once. The sample consisted of PBMCs. These receptors were taken from a woman aged 40 to 50 in good health. Some clones in this sample may be carry-over from other donors' samples. Both conserved end residues are part of each CDR3. The order of the fields is J gene, CDR3 length, clone size, V gene, CDR3 protein. The size entry is marked missing in some rows and otherwise reads once, few, many or a size class.

TRBJ1-2,13,NA,TRBV18,CASSPALAEGYTF
TRBJ2-1,15,once,TRBV5-1,CASSLDRVGYNEQFF
TRBJ2-3,18,NA,TRBV7-8,CASSPRPTSGSYTDTQYF
TRBJ2-1,15,once,TRBV6-5,CASRPGGGTAIEQFF
TRBJ1-3,16,once,TRBV2,CASTGQALSSGNTIYF
TRBJ1-4,15,NA,TRBV5-6,CASSTRQGKDEKLFF
TRBJ1-2,14,NA,TRBV10-2,CASSESQGIYGYTF
TRBJ1-4,14,few,TRBV2,CASRMTGNNEKLFF
TRBJ2-1,13,few,TRBV6-6,CASSGRAHNEQFF
TRBJ1-1,14,NA,TRBV2,CASSGRVGYTEAFF
TRBJ2-2,14,NA,TRBV7-9,CASSPGGLAGELFF
TRBJ1-1,13,few,TRBV10-1,CASSPTLGAEAFF
TRBJ1-2,14,NA,TRBV10-2,CASSEFRGRHGYTF
TRBJ1-2,13,few,TRBV6-6,CASSRTGTYGYTF
TRBJ2-7,17,NA,TRBV4-2,CASSHQAGGSSSYEQYF
TRBJ2-3,16,NA,TRBV7-2,CASSLGSGRTADTQYF
TRBJ2-2,16,once,TRBV28,CASSLLAGKNTGELFF
TRBJ1-1,14,few,TRBV6-1,CASSQLVRSAEAFF
TRBJ2-5,17,NA,TRBV5-6,CASSSWGLAGGEETQYF
TRBJ2-7,16,NA,TRBV7-6,CASSKQGSGSRGEQYF
TRBJ2-3,13,NA,TRBV29-1,CSVEDGAADTQYF
TRBJ2-5,12,NA,TRBV5-5,CASSLREETQYF
TRBJ1-2,14,NA,TRBV6-1,CASSGRTGNYGYTF
TRBJ2-5,12,NA,TRBV13,CASSPPSGAQYF
TRBJ2-5,11,NA,TRBV12-5,CASGLGETQYF
TRBJ1-2,14,few,TRBV28,CASSLYRGRYGYTF
TRBJ2-3,17,NA,TRBV11-2,CASSLGLFADSTDTQYF
TRBJ1-1,14,NA,TRBV28,CASSFYGGVTEAFF
TRBJ1-2,14,NA,TRBV7-2,CASSLVTTGYGYTF
TRBJ2-1,17,NA,TRBV10-2,CASTDPGAPTGPNEQFF
TRBJ2-7,12,NA,TRBV5-6,CASGGQGYEQYF
TRBJ2-7,15,NA,TRBV4-2,CASSQDIGASYEQYF
TRBJ2-3,14,NA,TRBV7-9,CASRLAGAVDTQYF
TRBJ2-3,17,NA,TRBV18,CASSPPRSGSGTDTQYF
TRBJ1-5,14,NA,TRBV5-1,CASSGGQGDQPQHF
TRBJ1-3,14,NA,TRBV27,CASSLRGSGNTIYF
TRBJ2-7,15,many,TRBV27,CASSIGQGASYEQYF
TRBJ2-3,15,many,TRBV19,CASSFGGGGTDTQYF
TRBJ1-2,15,NA,TRBV30,CAWSVLAVSNYGYTF